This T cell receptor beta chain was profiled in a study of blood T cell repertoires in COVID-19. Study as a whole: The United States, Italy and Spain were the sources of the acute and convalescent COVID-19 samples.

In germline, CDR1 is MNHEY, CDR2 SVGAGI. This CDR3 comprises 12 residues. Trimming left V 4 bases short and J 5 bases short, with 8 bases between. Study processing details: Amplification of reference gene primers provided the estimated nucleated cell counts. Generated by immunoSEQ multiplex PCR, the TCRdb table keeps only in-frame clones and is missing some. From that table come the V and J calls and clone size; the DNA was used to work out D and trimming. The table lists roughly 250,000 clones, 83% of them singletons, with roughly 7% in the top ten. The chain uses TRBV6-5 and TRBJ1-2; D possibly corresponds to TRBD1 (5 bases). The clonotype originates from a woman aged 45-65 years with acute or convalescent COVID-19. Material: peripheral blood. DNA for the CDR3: TGTGCCAGCAGTTGGGGGGAATATGGCTACACCTTC. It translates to CASSWGEYGYTF.